The 5 T cell receptor beta chains reported below all come from one sample, sequenced in a study of blood T cell repertoires in COVID-19. Sequencing was performed with immunoSEQ multiplex PCR; in TCRdb, only in-frame clones are kept and a portion is missing. The sample lists about 120,000 clones; about nine tenths were seen once. The sequencing input was peripheral blood. The receptors derive from a man aged 35-49 years with acute or convalescent COVID-19.

The chain joins TRBV3-1 (or the pseudogene TRBV3-2) to TRBJ1-1; tentative D call: TRBD1 (5 bases). Germline V gene data show CDR1 as LGHDT and CDR2 as YNNKEL (reference sequence). The CDR3 sequence is 16 residues long. Deletions cut 0 bases from V and 5 bases from J, with 16 bases between. The CDR3 region is CASSQEDGGVGTEAFF. The CDR3 DNA is TGTGCCAGCAGCCAAGAAGATGGGGGGGTTGGGACTGAAGCTTTCTTT.

The chain couples TRBV30 to TRBJ1-2; 8 positions match TRBD1. V lost 4 bases and J lost 7; bases outside the gene matches: 11. The CDR3 totals 14 residues. Germline CDR1 and CDR2: GTSNPN and SVGIG (reference sequence). The CDR3 DNA follows: TGTGCCTGGAAAGCGGACAGGGATTTAGGTGGCTACACCTTC. It yields the protein CAWKADRDLGGYTF.

This clone was counted between two and nine times. This chain links TRBV15 with TRBJ1-2; 8 bases fit TRBD1. V gave up 4 bases and J gave up 6 bases; unmatched junction bases: 7. CDR1 and CDR2 from the germline V gene are LNHNV and YYDKDF (reference sequence). The CDR3 is 14 amino acids. The chain's CDR3 is CATSTDRGGDGYTF. The CDR3, as DNA: TGTGCCACCAGCACCGACAGGGGCGGGGATGGCTACACCTTC.

The V gene is TRBV7-9, the J gene TRBJ1-5; a weak D match, TRBD1 (5 bases). This CDR3 comprises 16 residues. V dropped 1 base and J dropped 7 bases, with 17 bases sitting between them. Germline CDR1 reads SEHNR; CDR2 reads FQNEAQ (reference sequence). In nucleotides, the CDR3 is TGTGCCAGCAGCTTAGGGGGCGCGGAGTTGTCACAGCCCCAGCATTTT. Amino acids: CASSLGGAELSQPQHF.

The chain employs TRBV11-3 and TRBJ2-2; D gene ambiguous. There are 14 residues in the CDR3. Germline CDR1 reads SGHNT; CDR2 reads YENEEA. The V gene lost 5 bases and the J gene lost 6 bases, with 13 bases spanning the gap. CDR3 region: CASSVSSSAGELFF. CDR3 sequence (DNA): TGTGCCAGCAGCGTTAGTAGCTCGGCCGGGGAGCTGTTTTTT.